Shown below are 27 T cell receptor beta chains from a single sample sequenced in a study of blood T cell repertoires in COVID-19. The table came from immunoSEQ multiplex PCR; TCRdb's copy has only in-frame clones and leaves some out. This table holds 35,000 to 50,000 clones, roughly 88% found once. The sequenced sample consisted of peripheral blood. The receptors here all came from a middle-aged woman with acute or convalescent COVID-19.

The gene calls are TRBV2 and TRBJ2-2, with 8 bases lining up with TRBD1. V shed 6 bases and J 2 bases; nucleotides not matched to a gene: 5. Looked up from germline, CDR1 is SNHLY and CDR2 is FYNNEI. The CDR3 extends over 15 amino acids. The DNA of the CDR3 is TGTGCCAGCAGAGAGGCAGGGGGCAACACCGGGGAGCTGTTTTTT. As protein: CASREAGGNTGELFF.

The J gene is TRBJ1-1, the V gene TRBV10-2; 10 bases are shared with TRBD1. V lost 6 bases, J lost 2 bases, and 21 bases stayed unmatched. Germline lookup yields CDR1 WSHSY and CDR2 SAAADI. The CDR3 runs 20 residues. The chain's CDR3 is CASRETGGVPTLNNNTEAFF. The DNA of the CDR3 is TGCGCCAGCAGAGAGACAGGGGGCGTTCCGACCTTAAACAATAACACTGAAGCTTTCTTT.

J is TRBJ2-3 and V is TRBV7-6; tentatively, D is TRBD2 (6 bases). V lost 5 bases, J lost 2 bases, and 14 bases lay in between. CDR3 length equals 15 residues. CDR1 and CDR2 from the germline V gene are SGHVS and FNYEAQ. CDR3 in amino acids: CASSPLRDPTDTQYF. The CDR3 nucleotides are TGTGCCAGCAGCCCCCTGCGGGACCCCACAGATACGCAGTATTTT.

This chain uses TRBV5-6 with TRBJ1-4, with D unclear. This CDR3 comprises 14 residues. V was cut by 2 bases and J by 3 bases, with 8 bases left in between. Germline V gives CDR1 SGHDT, CDR2 YYEEEE. CDR3 bases: TGTGCCAGCAGCTTCTCCCAGGCTAATGAAAAACTGTTTTTT. Protein sequence: CASSFSQANEKLFF.

The rearrangement links TRBV19 to TRBJ2-1; 12 bases align to TRBD2. This CDR3 spans 15 amino acids. J lost 6 bases, V lost 7 bases, and 7 bases had no gene match. Germline V gene sequence: CDR1 LNHDA, CDR2 SQIVND (reference sequence). CDR3 nucleotides: TGTGCCAGTATCACGACTAGCGGGAGTTTCAATGAGCAGTTCTTC. Its protein is CASITTSGSFNEQFF.

The rearrangement joins TRBV2 to TRBJ2-5, with 10 bases identical to TRBD1. V was pared by 3 bases and J by 3 bases, with 4 bases of the junction left unmatched. Per the germline V gene, CDR1 is SNHLY and CDR2 is FYNNEI. This CDR3 is 15 amino acids long. CDR3 in amino acids: CASSDRQGAKETQYF. In DNA, the CDR3 is TGTGCCAGCAGTGACCGACAGGGGGCAAAAGAGACCCAGTACTTC.

The chain has TRBV7-9 and TRBJ1-3; TRBD1 might be the D (5 bases). CDR3 length: 17 residues. The germline V gene has CDR1 SEHNR and CDR2 FQNEAQ (reference sequence). Trimming left V 4 bases short and J 2 bases short, with 18 bases between. The DNA of the CDR3 is TGTGCCAGCAGCTCCGAACGTACAGGTGGGGCTGGAAACACCATATATTTT. Translated: CASSSERTGGAGNTIYF.

The rearrangement links TRBV19 to TRBJ1-1; 12 nucleotides line up with TRBD1. V gave up 4 bases and J gave up 0 bases; unmatched junction bases: 3. There are 16 residues in the CDR3. Germline values: CDR1 LNHDA, CDR2 SQIVND (reference sequence). The CDR3, as DNA: TGTGCCAGTAGTAAGGGACAGGGGGCCTTGAACACTGAAGCTTTCTTT. This codes for CASSKGQGALNTEAFF.

J is TRBJ2-1 and V is TRBV10-3, with D perhaps TRBD2 (6 bases). The V end lost 5 bases, the J end lost 7 bases, and 9 bases lay between the germline ends. CDR3 size: 12 residues. Germline V gene data show CDR1 as ENHRY and CDR2 as SYGVKD. CDR3 nucleotide sequence: TGTGCCATCAGTCGGCTAGCGAATGAGCAGTTCTTC. Translated, it gives CAISRLANEQFF.

This chain links TRBV7-6 with TRBJ2-1; 9 nucleotides match TRBD1. The V segment lost 5 bases and the J segment 6 bases; nucleotides outside the gene matches: 5. From germline, CDR1 is SGHVS and CDR2 FNYEAQ. The length of the CDR3 is 14 residues. CDR3 bases: TGTGCCAGCAGCGACCGGGACAGGGTCAATGAGCAGTTCTTC. Protein: CASSDRDRVNEQFF.

This clone was observed a handful of times. The chain employs TRBV5-1 and TRBJ2-3; 7 bases are shared with TRBD2. This CDR3 spans 14 amino acids. The trim removed 4 bases at V and 4 bases at J, leaving 6 bases unmatched. Germline V gene data show CDR1 as SGHRS and CDR2 as YFSETQ. For the CDR3, the DNA is TGCGCCAGCAGCATCAGGGAGGGCTCAGATACGCAGTATTTT. Its protein product is CASSIREGSDTQYF.

This clone was seen more than once but under ten times. This chain joins TRBV5-1 and TRBJ1-1; 9 nucleotides align to TRBD1. The CDR3 has 14 residues. Germline V gives CDR1 SGHRS, CDR2 YFSETQ. V was clipped by 4 bases and J by 5 bases; unmatched bases: 6. The CDR3 here is CASSLTGGRTEAFF. The CDR3 bases are TGCGCCAGCAGCCTGACAGGGGGGCGGACTGAAGCTTTCTTT.

The chain recombines TRBV10-3 with TRBJ2-3; TRBD2 matches 11 bases. Germline V lookup: CDR1 ENHRY, CDR2 SYGVKD. This CDR3 has 15 amino acids. V trimming: 4 bases; J trimming: 4 bases; junction bases outside the gene matches: 4. CDR3 sequence (DNA): TGTGCCATCAGTGTAGCGGGGGGGGAAGCAGATACGCAGTATTTT. As protein: CAISVAGGEADTQYF.

CDR3 DNA sequence: TGTGCCAGCAGCTCTATTCAACGCACAGGGGGCGCTGGCTACACCTTC. This translates into CASSSIQRTGGAGYTF. The gene calls are TRBV7-2 and TRBJ1-2; 9 bases map to TRBD1. Germline V gene lookup returns CDR1 SGHTA and CDR2 FQGNSA. The CDR3 has 16 residues. J lost 7 bases, V lost 4 bases, and 13 bases had no gene match.

The gene calls are TRBV2 and TRBJ1-5, with 9 bases matching TRBD1. Germline CDR1 reads SNHLY; CDR2 reads FYNNEI. The V and J ends lost 2 bases and 7 bases, in that order; junction bases with no gene match: 6. The CDR3 runs 15 residues. The CDR3 DNA is TGTGCCAGCAGTGAACTGGGACAGGGAGTACAGCCCCAGCATTTT. Encoded protein: CASSELGQGVQPQHF.

This chain connects TRBV5-1 to TRBJ1-3; the match to TRBD1 covers 8 bases. Germline V gene lookup returns CDR1 SGHRS and CDR2 YFSETQ. The CDR3 runs 17 residues. With 0 bases clipped from V and 0 bases from J, the junction kept 5 bases outside the gene matches. The CDR3 DNA follows: TGCGCCAGCAGCTTGGACAGGGGGTTTAGCTCTGGAAACACCATATATTTT. It is translated as CASSLDRGFSSGNTIYF.

The chain links TRBV28 to TRBJ2-7; possible D gene TRBD2, 7 bases. This CDR3 is built from 14 residues. CDR1 MDHEN and CDR2 SYDVKM come from the germline V gene. Trimming pared 7 bases from V and 5 bases from J, leaving 18 bases between. The CDR3 bases are TGTGCCAGCACCTCCGCGGGGAGGGGGAACGAGCAGTACTTC. It encodes CASTSAGRGNEQYF. The full variable domain, in which reference TRBV28 and TRBJ2-7 provide the parts outside the CDR3, is DVKVTQSSRYLVKRTGEKVFLECVQDMDHENMFWYRQDPGLGLRLIYFSYDVKMKEKGDIPEGYSVSREKKERFSLILESASTNQTSMYLCASTSAGRGNEQYFGPGTRLTVT.

This sequence joins TRBV9 and TRBJ1-2; D is uncertain. Trimming cost V 3 bases and J 6 bases, with 15 bases left between them. The CDR3 totals 14 residues. Per the germline V gene, CDR1 is SGDLS and CDR2 is YYNGEE. The CDR3 sequence: CASSAGDHWDGYTF. The CDR3 DNA follows: TGTGCCAGCAGCGCCGGGGATCATTGGGATGGCTACACCTTC.

This chain connects TRBV6-5 to TRBJ2-1; 8 bases map to TRBD1. From germline, CDR1 is MNHEY and CDR2 SVGAGI. Trimming removed 5 bases from V and 4 bases from J; junction bases left unmatched: 7. The CDR3 loop spans 15 amino acids. The CDR3: CASSNLGQGYNEQFF. CDR3 nucleotides: TGTGCCAGCAGTAACTTAGGACAGGGATACAATGAGCAGTTCTTC.

The chain links TRBV24-1 to TRBJ2-5; D remains unclear. Germline CDR1 KGHDR, CDR2 SFDVKD. Trimming pared 5 bases from V and 5 bases from J, leaving 11 bases between. The CDR3 is 13 residues long. The CDR3: CATSAQPGETQYF. The CDR3 DNA reads as TGTGCCACCAGTGCCCAACCAGGCGAGACCCAGTACTTC.

This rearrangement joins TRBV24-1 to TRBJ2-5, with 7 bases lining up with TRBD2. This CDR3 contains 14 residues. The germline V gene encodes CDR1 KGHDR and CDR2 SFDVKD. The J segment lost 6 bases and the V segment lost 2 bases, leaving 5 bases of the junction unmatched. CDR3 in amino acids: CATSDSDGGKTQYF. The CDR3 bases are TGTGCCACCAGTGATTCAGACGGGGGGAAGACCCAGTACTTC.

The chain is built from TRBV27 and TRBJ2-7; TRBD1 matches 7 bases. This CDR3 is 13 amino acids long. The junction had 4 bases not matched to a gene; V was cut back by 6 bases and J by 2 bases. Per the germline V gene, CDR1 is MNHEY and CDR2 is SMNVEV (reference sequence). The CDR3 protein is CASRTGTAYEQYF. The CDR3 DNA reads as TGTGCCAGCAGGACCGGGACAGCCTACGAGCAGTACTTC.

This clone was observed a single time. The chain links TRBV7-2 to TRBJ2-7, with D possibly being TRBD2 (5 bases). CDR3 length: 16 residues. Per the germline V gene, CDR1 is SGHTA and CDR2 is FQGNSA. Trimming shortened V by 5 bases and J by 0 bases, and 17 bases separated the two germline ends. CDR3 amino acids: CASSLRHGVPSYEQYF. DNA of the CDR3: TGTGCCAGCAGCCTACGACACGGGGTACCCTCCTACGAGCAGTACTTC.

The chain recombines TRBV19 with TRBJ1-1; maybe TRBD1 (6 bases). V gave up 7 bases and J gave up 3 bases, with 12 bases separating them. CDR3 length: 13 residues. Germline V gene data show CDR1 as LNHDA and CDR2 as SQIVND (reference sequence). CDR3 amino acids: CASTFNRDTEAFF. In DNA form, the CDR3 reads TGTGCCAGTACCTTCAACAGGGACACTGAAGCTTTCTTT.

The chain carries TRBV12-5 and TRBJ2-7, with a weak D call TRBD1 (6 bases). Germline V CDR1 and CDR2: LGHNT, FRNRAP. The V gene lost 0 bases and the J gene lost 7 bases, with 22 bases spanning the gap. The CDR3 spans 17 residues. The CDR3 is CASGLVILTGDRPEQYF. DNA for the CDR3: TGTGCTAGTGGTTTGGTAATACTGACAGGTGACCGTCCGGAGCAGTACTTC.

The V gene is TRBV21-1, the J gene TRBJ1-1; the listed D gene, TRBD1, was not tested against the DNA. TRBV21-1 represents a pseudogene. The CDR3 spans 15 residues. The CDR3 is CASSNPQGPNTEAFF. CDR3 bases: TGTGCCAGCAGCAACCCCCAGGGCCCGAACACTGAAGCTTTCTTT.

This chain connects TRBV28 to TRBJ1-2; D not resolved. V was trimmed by 7 bases and J by 0 bases, leaving 12 bases between them. There are 14 residues in the CDR3. Germline V lookup: CDR1 MDHEN, CDR2 SYDVKM. The CDR3 reads CASTLSSTNYGYTF. The DNA of the CDR3 is TGTGCCAGCACCCTGAGCTCAACTAACTATGGCTACACCTTC.